The clone carrying this TCR beta chain was seen at least ten times. As yet, its antigen is unknown. The record originates from a study of blood T cells in healthy people across ages. Whole-study findings and limits: Researchers judged that diversity estimates from one million T cells fell short of true values.

The second PCR ran 7 to 11 cycles with a sample-barcoded 5' primer and J-beta primers. TCRdb passed the 5' RACE reads through MiXCR, listing each CDR3 protein once. In the table there are 850,000 to 950,000 distinct CDR3 sequences, 25% to 30% of which are singletons. Sequencing was done on a sample of blood. This receptor was taken from a woman aged 80 or over in good health.

The DNA of the CDR3 is TGTGCCAGCAGCATCCGGGTTGATTGGGATACGCAGTATTTT. It encodes CASSIRVDWDTQYF. The rearrangement uses TRBV9 and TRBJ2-3; no clear D. V lost 4 bases to trimming and J lost 6 bases, with 15 bases between them. Germline V lookup: CDR1 SGDLS, CDR2 YYNGEE. The CDR3 runs 14 residues.